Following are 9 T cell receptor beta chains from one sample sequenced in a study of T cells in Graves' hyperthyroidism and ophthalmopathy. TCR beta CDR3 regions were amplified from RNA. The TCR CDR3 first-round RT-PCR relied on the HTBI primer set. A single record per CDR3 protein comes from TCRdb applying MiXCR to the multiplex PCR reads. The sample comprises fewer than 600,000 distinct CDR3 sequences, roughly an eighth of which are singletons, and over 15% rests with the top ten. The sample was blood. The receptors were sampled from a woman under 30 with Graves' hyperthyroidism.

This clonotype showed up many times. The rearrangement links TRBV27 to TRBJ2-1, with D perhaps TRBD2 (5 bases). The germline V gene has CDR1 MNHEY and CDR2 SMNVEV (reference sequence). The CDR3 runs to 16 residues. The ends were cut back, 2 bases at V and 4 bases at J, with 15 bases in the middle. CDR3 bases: TGTGCCAGCAGTTTAACCCCGCTTCGGGGTTACAATGAGCAGTTCTTC. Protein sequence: CASSLTPLRGYNEQFF.

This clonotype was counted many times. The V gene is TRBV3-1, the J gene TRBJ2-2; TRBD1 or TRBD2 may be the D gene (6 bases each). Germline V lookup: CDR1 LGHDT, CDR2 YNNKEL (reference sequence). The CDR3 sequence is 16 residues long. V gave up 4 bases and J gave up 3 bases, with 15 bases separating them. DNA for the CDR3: TGTGCCAGCAGCCCTCTCCGGGGGCGCGACACCGGGGAGCTGTTTTTT. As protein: CASSPLRGRDTGELFF.

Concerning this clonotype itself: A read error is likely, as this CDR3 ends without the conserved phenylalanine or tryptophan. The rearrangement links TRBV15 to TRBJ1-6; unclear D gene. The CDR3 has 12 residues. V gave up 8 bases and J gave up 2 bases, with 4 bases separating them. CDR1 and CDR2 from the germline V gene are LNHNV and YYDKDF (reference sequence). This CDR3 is CATGPYNSPLHS. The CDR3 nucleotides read TGTGCCACCGGACCCTATAATTCACCCCTCCACTCT.

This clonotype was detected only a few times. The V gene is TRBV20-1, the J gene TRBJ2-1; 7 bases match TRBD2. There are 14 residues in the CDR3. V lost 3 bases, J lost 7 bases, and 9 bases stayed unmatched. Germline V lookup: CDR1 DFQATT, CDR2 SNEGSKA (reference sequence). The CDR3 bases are TGCAGTGCTAGCTATGGGGGGGAGGGGAATGAGCAGTTCTTC. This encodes CSASYGGEGNEQFF.

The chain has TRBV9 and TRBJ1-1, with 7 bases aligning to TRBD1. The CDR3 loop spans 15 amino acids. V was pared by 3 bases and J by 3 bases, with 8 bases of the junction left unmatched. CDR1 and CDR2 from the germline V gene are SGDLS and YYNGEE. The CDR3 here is CASSAGQDTDTEAFF. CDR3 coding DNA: TGTGCCAGCAGCGCCGGACAGGACACCGACACTGAAGCTTTCTTT.

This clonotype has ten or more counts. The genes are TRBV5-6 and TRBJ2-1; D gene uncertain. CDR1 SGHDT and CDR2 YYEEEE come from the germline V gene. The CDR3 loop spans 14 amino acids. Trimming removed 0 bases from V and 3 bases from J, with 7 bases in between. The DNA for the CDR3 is TGTGCCAGCAGCTTGGGGGCACACTACAATGAGCAGTTCTTC. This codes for CASSLGAHYNEQFF. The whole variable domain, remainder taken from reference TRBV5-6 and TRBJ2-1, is DAGVTQSPTHLIKTRGQQVTLRCSPKSGHDTVSWYQQALGQGPQFIFQYYEEEERQRGNFPDRFSGHQFPNYSSELNVNALLLGDSALYLCASSLGAHYNEQFFGPGTRLTVL.

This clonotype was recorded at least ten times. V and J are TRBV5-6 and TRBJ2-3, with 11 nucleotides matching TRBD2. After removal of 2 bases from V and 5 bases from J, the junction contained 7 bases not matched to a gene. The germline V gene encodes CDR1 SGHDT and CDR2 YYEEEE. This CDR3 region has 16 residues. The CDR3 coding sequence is TGTGCCAGCAGCTTTCCTAGCGGGAGGTCGGGAGATACGCAGTATTTT. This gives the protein CASSFPSGRSGDTQYF.

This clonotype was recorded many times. This chain's CDR3 is CASSFWGVPYEQYF. CDR3 coding DNA: TGTGCCAGCAGCTTTTGGGGGGTCCCCTACGAGCAGTACTTC. The chain joins TRBV7-2 to TRBJ2-7, with a weak D call TRBD2 (6 bases). The CDR3 runs 14 residues. The V end lost 3 bases, the J end lost 2 bases, and 11 bases lay between the germline ends. Germline lookup yields CDR1 SGHTA and CDR2 FQGNSA.

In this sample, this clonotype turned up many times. CDR3 region: CASSPIQGQGYGYTF. CDR3 nucleotide sequence: TGCGCCAGCAGCCCAATACAGGGACAGGGGTATGGCTACACCTTC. V usage is TRBV5-1 and J usage is TRBJ1-2, with TRBD1 identical over 10 bases. The CDR3 runs to 15 residues. V trimming: 4 bases; J trimming: 5 bases; junction bases outside the gene matches: 8. Germline V gives CDR1 SGHRS, CDR2 YFSETQ.